A single sample is the source of the 14 T cell receptor beta chains below, sequenced in a study of cytomegalovirus exposure and HLA in healthy donors. The PCR made use of 60 Vbeta and 13 Jbeta primers. TCRdb keeps only in-frame clones here, not all; method: immunoSEQ multiplex PCR. Among about 190,000 clones listed, approximately 85% were seen once. Sequencing input: PBMCs. These receptors all come from a young man in good health and CMV-seronegative.

V usage is TRBV29-1 and J usage is TRBJ2-1, with 10 bases fitting TRBD1. V lost 5 bases, J lost 3 bases, and 4 bases stayed unmatched. This CDR3 region has 14 residues. Germline assignment: CDR1 SQVTM and CDR2 ANQGSEA. CDR3 nucleotide sequence: TGCAGCGTTTCGGACAGGGGGGACTACAATGAGCAGTTCTTC. Translation gives CSVSDRGDYNEQFF.

V and J are TRBV9 and TRBJ1-1, with D perhaps matching TRBD1 (6 bases). V lost 4 bases to trimming and J lost 2 bases, with 12 bases between them. Germline loops: CDR1 SGDLS, CDR2 YYNGEE. CDR3 size: 14 residues. The chain's CDR3 is CASSPQGPNTEAFF. In nucleotides, the CDR3 is TGTGCCAGCAGCCCCCAGGGGCCTAACACTGAAGCTTTCTTT.

This CDR3 is CASSLRGSYGYTF. In DNA form, the CDR3 reads TGTGCCAGCAGCTTGCGGGGGTCCTATGGCTACACCTTC. The chain combines TRBV5-4 with TRBJ1-2, with a weak D call TRBD1 (5 bases). The V gene lost 1 base and the J gene lost 4 bases, with 8 bases spanning the gap. Per germline, CDR1 SGHNT and CDR2 YYREEE (reference sequence). CDR3 length equals 13 residues.

The chain couples TRBV28 to TRBJ1-2; no clear D. The CDR3 length is 13 residues. Germline V gives CDR1 MDHEN, CDR2 SYDVKM. The V gene lost 3 bases and the J gene lost 2 bases, with 7 bases spanning the gap. The CDR3: CASSLGGNYGYTF. CDR3 sequence (DNA): TGTGCCAGCAGTTTGGGAGGAAACTATGGCTACACCTTC.

This chain connects TRBV29-1 to TRBJ2-3, with TRBD2 matching over 8 bases. The CDR3 totals 14 residues. From germline, CDR1 is SQVTM and CDR2 ANQGSEA. V shed 0 bases and J 4 bases; nucleotides not matched to a gene: 3. For the CDR3, the DNA is TGCAGCGTTGAAGATCAGCGGGAGTCAGATACGCAGTATTTT. Translating it yields CSVEDQRESDTQYF.

V is TRBV21-1 and J is TRBJ2-7; the D segment call TRBD2 is taken from the table without a DNA check. TRBV21-1 is termed a pseudogene. The CDR3 is made up of 12 amino acids. The CDR3 DNA is TGTGCCAATCTCGGGAGGAACTACGAGCAGTACTTC. Protein product: CANLGRNYEQYF.

V and J are TRBV18 and TRBJ2-5, with a possible D match to TRBD1 (6 bases). This CDR3 has 17 residues. V gave up 6 bases and J gave up 3 bases, with 23 bases separating them. Germline CDR1 reads KGHSH; CDR2 reads LQKENI. Here the CDR3 reads CASSTGIGTHNKETQYF. The CDR3 DNA reads TGTGCCAGCTCCACCGGAATAGGGACACATAATAAAGAGACCCAGTACTTC.

This clone occurred once. The chain is built from TRBV5-1 and TRBJ2-1; perhaps TRBD2 as D (5 bases). The CDR3 length is 15 residues. Germline V gene lookup returns CDR1 SGHRS and CDR2 YFSETQ. Trimming cost V 2 bases and J 8 bases, with 17 bases left between them. The CDR3 coding sequence is TGCGCCAGCAGCTTAATAGGACTGGGATGGGATGAGCAGTTCTTC. Translation gives CASSLIGLGWDEQFF. Drawing the rest from reference TRBV5-1 and TRBJ2-1, the complete variable domain is KAGVTQTPRYLIKTRGQQVTLSCSPISGHRSVSWYQQTPGQGLQFLFEYFSETQRNKGNFPGRFSGRQFSNSRSEMNVSTLELGDSALYLCASSLIGLGWDEQFFGPGTRLTVL.

This clone was recorded a few times. The chain recombines TRBV5-1 with TRBJ2-7; 7 bases line up with TRBD1. Germline trimming cut 2 bases from V and 4 bases from J; bases unmatched to any gene: 6. This CDR3 is built from 14 residues. CDR1 SGHRS and CDR2 YFSETQ come from the germline V gene. CDR3 region: CASSLPGTVYEQYF. Here the CDR3 DNA reads TGCGCCAGCAGCTTACCCGGGACAGTGTACGAGCAGTACTTC.

Only one count was recorded for this clone. The rearrangement uses TRBV12-2 and TRBJ1-2; the table's D call, TRBD1, was not checked against the DNA. TRBV12-2 is marked as a pseudogene. The length of the CDR3 is 20 residues. CDR3 bases: TGTGCAAGTCGCTTAAATTTTTCGTGGGACAGGGGATATGCTAACTATGGCTACACCTTC. This translates into CASRLNFSWDRGYANYGYTF.

V and J are TRBV7-2 and TRBJ1-6; TRBD1 agrees at 7 bases. V lost 2 bases, J lost 5 bases, and 0 bases stayed unmatched. The CDR3 has 14 amino acids. Germline CDR1 and CDR2: SGHTA and FQGNSA. The CDR3 nucleotides read TGTGCCAGCAGCTTACAGGGGGATAATTCACCCCTCCACTTT. Its translation is CASSLQGDNSPLHF.

J is TRBJ2-2 and V is TRBV11-2; 8 nucleotides match TRBD1. Germline values: CDR1 SGHAT, CDR2 FQNNGV. The CDR3 has 16 amino acids. The trim removed 3 bases at V and 1 base at J, leaving 4 bases unmatched. For the CDR3, the DNA is TGTGCCAGCAGCTTGTGGGACAGGCAGAACACCGGGGAGCTGTTTTTT. Its protein is CASSLWDRQNTGELFF.

The chain recombines TRBV2 with TRBJ1-1; possibly TRBD1 for D (5 bases). V gave up 4 bases and J gave up 4 bases, with 13 bases separating them. There are 14 residues in the CDR3. Germline V CDR1 and CDR2: SNHLY, FYNNEI. The CDR3 DNA reads TGTGCCAGCAGTGTTGGGATGCAGGGCACTGAAGCTTTCTTT. It translates to CASSVGMQGTEAFF.

This sequence joins TRBV9 and TRBJ2-3; 10 positions match TRBD2. This CDR3 is built from 14 residues. V lost 2 bases and J lost 6; bases outside the gene matches: 3. The V gene's germline CDR1 is SGDLS and CDR2 YYNGEE. CDR3 DNA sequence: TGTGCCAGCAGCGTTAGCGGGGGGCCGGATACGCAGTATTTT. This encodes CASSVSGGPDTQYF.